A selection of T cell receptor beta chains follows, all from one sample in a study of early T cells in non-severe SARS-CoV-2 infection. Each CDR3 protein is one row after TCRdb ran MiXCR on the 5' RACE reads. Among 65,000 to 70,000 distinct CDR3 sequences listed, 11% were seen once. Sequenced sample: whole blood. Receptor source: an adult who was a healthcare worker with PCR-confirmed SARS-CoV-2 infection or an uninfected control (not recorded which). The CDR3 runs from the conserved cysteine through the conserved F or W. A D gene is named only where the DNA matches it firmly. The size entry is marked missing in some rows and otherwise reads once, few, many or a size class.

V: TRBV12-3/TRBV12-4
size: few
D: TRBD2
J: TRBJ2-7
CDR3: CASNLSGRGDEQYF
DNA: TGTGCCAGCAATTTGAGCGGGAGGGGAGATGAGCAGTACTTC

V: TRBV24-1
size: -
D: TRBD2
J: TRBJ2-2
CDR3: CATSASGRDTGELFF
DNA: TGTGCCACCAGTGCTAGCGGGAGGGACACCGGGGAGCTGTTTTTT

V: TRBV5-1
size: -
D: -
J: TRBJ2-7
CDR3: CASSLAEGGPYEQYF
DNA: TGCGCCAGCAGCTTGGCAGAAGGGGGACCCTACGAGCAGTACTTC

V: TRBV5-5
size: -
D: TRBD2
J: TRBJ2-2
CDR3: CASSPLAGANTGELFF
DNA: TGTGCCAGCAGCCCGCTAGCGGGAGCGAACACCGGGGAGCTGTTTTTT

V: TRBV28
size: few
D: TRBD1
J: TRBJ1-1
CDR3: CASSLPDTQGAEAFF
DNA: TGTGCCAGCAGTTTACCCGACACCCAGGGGGCTGAAGCTTTCTTT

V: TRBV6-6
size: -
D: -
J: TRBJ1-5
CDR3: CASREPETGNQPQHF
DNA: TGTGCCAGCAGGGAACCTGAGACAGGCAATCAGCCCCAGCATTTT

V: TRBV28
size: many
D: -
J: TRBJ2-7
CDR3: CASSMRGEQYF
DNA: TGTGCCAGCAGTATGCGCGGGGAGCAGTACTTC

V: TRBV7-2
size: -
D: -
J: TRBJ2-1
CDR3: CASSPKRAGNLAHYNEQFF
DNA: TGTGCCAGCAGCCCAAAAAGGGCTGGTAATCTAGCCCACTACAATGAGCAGTTCTTC

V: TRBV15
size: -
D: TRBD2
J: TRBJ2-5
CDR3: CATSARLAGGQETQYF
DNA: TGTGCCACCAGCGCCCGACTAGCGGGAGGACAAGAGACCCAGTACTTC

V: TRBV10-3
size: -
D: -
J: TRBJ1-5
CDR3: CAIRPGHDQPQHF
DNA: TGTGCCATCAGACCGGGACACGATCAGCCCCAGCATTTT

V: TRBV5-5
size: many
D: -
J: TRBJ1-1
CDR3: CASSLVPGTKTEAFF
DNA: TGTGCCAGCAGCTTGGTACCAGGTACGAAAACTGAAGCTTTCTTT

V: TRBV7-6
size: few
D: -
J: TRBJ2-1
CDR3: CASTVYRDNEQFF
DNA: TGTGCCAGCACCGTGTACAGGGACAATGAGCAGTTCTTC

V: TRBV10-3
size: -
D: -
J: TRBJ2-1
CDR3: CAISESKGLQFF
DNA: TGTGCCATCAGTGAGTCGAAAGGACTACAGTTCTTC

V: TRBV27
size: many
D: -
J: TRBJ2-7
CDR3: CARRGTQAVSYEQYF
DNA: TGTGCCAGACGAGGAACCCAAGCGGTTTCCTACGAGCAGTACTTC

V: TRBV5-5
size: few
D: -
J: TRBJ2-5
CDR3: CASSSRRSVRGPQETQYF
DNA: TGTGCCAGCAGCTCCAGGCGTTCAGTGCGGGGGCCCCAAGAGACCCAGTACTTC

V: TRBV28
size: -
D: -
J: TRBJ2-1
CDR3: CASSLTREQFF
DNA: TGTGCCAGCAGTTTAACGCGGGAGCAGTTCTTC

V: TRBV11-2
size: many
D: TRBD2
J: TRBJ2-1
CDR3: CASSLDPSGLSEQFF
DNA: TGTGCCAGCAGCTTAGATCCTAGCGGGCTCTCTGAGCAGTTCTTC

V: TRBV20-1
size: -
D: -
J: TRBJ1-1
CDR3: CSATQMNTEAFF
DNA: TGCAGTGCTACACAGATGAACACTGAAGCTTTCTTT

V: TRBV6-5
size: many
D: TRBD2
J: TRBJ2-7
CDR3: CASTDGASGYYEQYF
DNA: TGTGCCAGCACCGATGGGGCTAGCGGCTACTACGAGCAGTACTTC

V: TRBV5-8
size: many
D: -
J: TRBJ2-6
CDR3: CASSLYVGGANVLTF
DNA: TGTGCCAGCAGCTTGTACGTAGGGGGGGCCAACGTCCTGACTTTC

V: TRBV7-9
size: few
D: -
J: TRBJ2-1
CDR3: CASSFRTNSRVNEQFF
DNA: TGTGCCAGCAGCTTTAGGACTAATTCTAGGGTCAATGAGCAGTTCTTC

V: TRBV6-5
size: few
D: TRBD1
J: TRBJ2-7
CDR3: CASSYTTTGGYEQYF
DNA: TGTGCCAGCAGTTACACAACGACAGGGGGCTACGAGCAGTACTTC

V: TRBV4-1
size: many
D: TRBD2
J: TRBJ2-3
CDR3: CASSRTSGASDTQYF
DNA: TGCGCCAGCAGTCGGACTAGCGGGGCTTCAGATACGCAGTATTTT

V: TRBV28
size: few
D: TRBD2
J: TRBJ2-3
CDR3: CASSLGGAGARGTQYF
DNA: TGTGCCAGCAGTCTTGGAGGGGCGGGAGCGAGGGGTACGCAGTATTTT

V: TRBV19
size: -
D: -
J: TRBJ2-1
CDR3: CASSSGLPNEQFF
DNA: TGTGCCAGTAGTAGTGGGTTACCCAATGAGCAGTTCTTC

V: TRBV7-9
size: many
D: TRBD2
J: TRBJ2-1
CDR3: CASSLALRTSGRENNEQFF
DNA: TGTGCCAGCAGCTTAGCCCTCAGGACTAGCGGGAGGGAAAACAATGAGCAGTTCTTC

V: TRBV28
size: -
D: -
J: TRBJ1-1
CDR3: CASKLRGIEAFF
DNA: TGTGCCAGCAAACTGAGGGGGATTGAAGCTTTCTTT

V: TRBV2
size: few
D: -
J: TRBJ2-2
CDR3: CASTRGETGELFF
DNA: TGTGCCAGCACTCGCGGGGAAACCGGGGAGCTGTTTTTT

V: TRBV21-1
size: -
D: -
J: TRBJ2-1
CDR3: CASGRLEPHNEQFF
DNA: TGTGCCAGCGGCCGACTAGAACCCCACAATGAGCAGTTCTTC

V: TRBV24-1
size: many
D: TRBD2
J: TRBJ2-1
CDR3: CATSDTGLAPNEQFF
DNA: TGTGCCACCAGTGATACGGGACTAGCTCCCAATGAGCAGTTCTTC

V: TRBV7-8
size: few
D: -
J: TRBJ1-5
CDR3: CASSENMGYQPQHF
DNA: TGTGCCAGCAGCGAGAACATGGGTTATCAGCCCCAGCATTTT

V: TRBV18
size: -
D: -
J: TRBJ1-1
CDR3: CASSDLYTEAFF
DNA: TGTGCCAGCTCTGACCTATACACTGAAGCTTTCTTT

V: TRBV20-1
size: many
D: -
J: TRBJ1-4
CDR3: CSARDTLTVRGEKLFF
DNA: TGCAGTGCTAGAGATACATTGACAGTGAGGGGTGAAAAACTGTTTTTT

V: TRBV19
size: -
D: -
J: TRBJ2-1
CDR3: CASSTYIYNEQFF
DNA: TGTGCCAGTAGTACCTATATTTACAATGAGCAGTTCTTC

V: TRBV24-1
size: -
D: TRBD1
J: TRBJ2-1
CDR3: CATSDLRDRGIYEQFF
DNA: TGTGCCACCAGTGACCTCCGGGACAGGGGGATTTATGAGCAGTTCTTC

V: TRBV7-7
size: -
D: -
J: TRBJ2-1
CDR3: CASSPGTSVVNGQFF
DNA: TGTGCCAGCAGTCCCGGGACTTCGGTGGTTAACGGGCAGTTCTTC

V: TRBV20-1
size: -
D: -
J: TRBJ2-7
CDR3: CSARTDPLDEQYF
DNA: TGCAGTGCTAGAACGGACCCCCTAGACGAGCAGTACTTC

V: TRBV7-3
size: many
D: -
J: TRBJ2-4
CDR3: CASSPTGAARDIQYF
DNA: TGTGCCAGCAGCCCGACGGGGGCCGCAAGGGACATTCAGTACTTC

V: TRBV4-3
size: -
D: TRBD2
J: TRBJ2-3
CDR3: CASSQADLAGTPEDTQYF
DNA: TGCGCCAGCAGCCAAGCGGATTTAGCGGGGACACCAGAGGATACGCAGTATTTT

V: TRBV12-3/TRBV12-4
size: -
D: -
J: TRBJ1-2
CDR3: CASSLQGAKGYTF
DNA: TGTGCCAGCAGTTTGCAGGGAGCAAAGGGCTACACCTTC

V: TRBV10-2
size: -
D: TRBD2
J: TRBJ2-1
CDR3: CASSDGTSGSGAYNEQFF
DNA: TGCGCCAGCAGTGACGGGACTAGCGGGAGTGGGGCATACAATGAGCAGTTCTTC

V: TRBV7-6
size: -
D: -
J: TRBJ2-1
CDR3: CASSLAIQTVYNEQFF
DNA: TGTGCCAGCAGCTTAGCGATCCAGACAGTCTACAATGAGCAGTTCTTC

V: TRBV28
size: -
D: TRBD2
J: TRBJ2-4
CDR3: CASGTRAIQYF
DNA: TGTGCCAGCGGGACTAGGGCCATTCAGTACTTC

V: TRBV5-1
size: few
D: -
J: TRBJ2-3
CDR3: CASSPPRGTDTQYF
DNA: TGCGCCAGCAGCCCCCCCAGGGGCACAGATACGCAGTATTTT

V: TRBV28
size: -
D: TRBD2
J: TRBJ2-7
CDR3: CASSWARGYEQYF
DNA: TGTGCCAGCAGTTGGGCGCGGGGGTACGAGCAGTACTTC

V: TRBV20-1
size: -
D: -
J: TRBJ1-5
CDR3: CSVGHMDQPQHF
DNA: TGCAGTGTGGGACATATGGATCAGCCCCAGCATTTT

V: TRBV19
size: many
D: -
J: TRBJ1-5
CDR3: CASSRGYGQPQHF
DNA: TGTGCCAGTAGTAGGGGGTACGGTCAGCCCCAGCATTTT

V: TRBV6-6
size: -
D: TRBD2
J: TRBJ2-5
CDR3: CASSFRLAQQETQHF
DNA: TGTGCCAGCAGTTTCCGACTAGCGCAGCAAGAGACCCAGCACTTC

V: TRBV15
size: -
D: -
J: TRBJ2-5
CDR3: CATSRDLQETQYF
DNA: TGTGCCACCAGCAGAGATCTGCAGGAGACCCAGTACTTC

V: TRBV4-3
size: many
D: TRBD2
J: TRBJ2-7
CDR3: CASSPTGLAGGPTEQYF
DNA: TGCGCCAGCAGCCCAACAGGTCTAGCGGGAGGCCCGACGGAGCAGTACTTC